This T cell receptor beta chain was recorded in a study of blood T cell repertoires in COVID-19. Across the whole study: Spain, Italy and the United States supplied samples that represented acute and convalescent COVID-19. In each case, the material was cDNA or gDNA derived from T cells, B-cell-depleted T cells, or PBMCs.

CDR1 is MGHRA and CDR2 is YSYEKL in the germline V gene. The V segment lost 3 bases and the J segment 5 bases; nucleotides outside the gene matches: 16. There are 18 residues in the CDR3. In the source study's methods: Researchers report that nucleated cell counts were estimated from reference gene primer amplification. The method was immunoSEQ multiplex PCR; TCRdb's version includes in-frame clones alone and lacks a portion of them. V and J calls and clone size come straight from that table; D and trimming were deduced from the DNA. This sample carries just over 60,000 clones, over 75% of them seen once, and the ten largest clones take 18%.

V and J are TRBV4-1 and TRBJ2-5; 9 bases map to TRBD1. The source of this sequence is a man between 60 and 70 years old with acute or convalescent COVID-19. Material for sequencing was peripheral blood. CDR3 sequence reads: CASSQAGTGIGLGETQYF. In DNA form, the CDR3 reads TGCGCCAGCAGCCAGGCCGGGACAGGGATCGGGTTGGGGGAGACCCAGTACTTC.